This TCR beta chain is from a study of blood T cell repertoires in COVID-19. Study-wide background: From T cells, B-cell-depleted T cells, or PBMCs came the material, which was cDNA or gDNA.

Data came from immunoSEQ multiplex PCR; TCRdb stores just in-frame clones and leaves some out. The data contain a few hundred thousand clones, roughly nine tenths of them seen just once; the ten biggest clones take up approximately 5.4%. The study drew participants aged about 18 to 89 years from 20 to 30 US areas. The study assigned cohorts using participant-reported clinical history. Two negative PCRs, clearance, or symptom resolution characterized the recovered Cohort 3 donors. Germline V gene data show CDR1 as SGHTA and CDR2 as FQGTGA. The CDR3 totals 15 residues. The germline V and J ends were trimmed by 5 bases and 7 bases, with 19 bases remaining between them.

This rearrangement joins TRBV7-3 to TRBJ2-3, with D unresolved. Sample: PBMCs or T cells enriched from blood (not recorded which). This clonotype was sampled from a woman in her thirties who had recovered from COVID-19. In DNA, the CDR3 is TGTGCCAGCAGCCCCGATGAGTGGGCCTCGAATACGCAGTATTTT. Protein product: CASSPDEWASNTQYF.